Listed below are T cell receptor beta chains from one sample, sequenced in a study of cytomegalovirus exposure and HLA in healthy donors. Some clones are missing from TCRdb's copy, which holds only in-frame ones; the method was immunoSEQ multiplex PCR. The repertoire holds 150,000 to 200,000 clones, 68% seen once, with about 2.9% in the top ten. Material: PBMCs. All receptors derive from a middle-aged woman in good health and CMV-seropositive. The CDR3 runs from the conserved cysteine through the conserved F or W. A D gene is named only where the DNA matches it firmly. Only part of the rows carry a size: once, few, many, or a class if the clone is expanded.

CDR3aa: CASTSRQGANEKLFF
CDR3nt: TGTGCCAGCACCAGTCGACAGGGGGCTAATGAAAAACTGTTTTTT
d_gene: TRBD1
v_gene: TRBV6-1
abundance: NA
j_gene: TRBJ1-4

CDR3aa: CASSPGQGAGYTF
CDR3nt: TGTGCCAGCTCACCGGGACAGGGAGCTGGCTACACCTTC
d_gene: TRBD1
v_gene: TRBV18
abundance: few
j_gene: TRBJ1-2

CDR3aa: CASRLAGTYNEQFF
CDR3nt: TGCGCCAGCAGGCTAGCGGGAACCTACAATGAGCAGTTCTTC
d_gene: TRBD2
v_gene: TRBV5-1
abundance: NA
j_gene: TRBJ2-1

CDR3aa: CAISARGTTDTQYF
CDR3nt: TGTGCCATCAGTGCTCGGGGGACCACAGATACGCAGTATTTT
d_gene: NA
v_gene: TRBV10-3
abundance: NA
j_gene: TRBJ2-3

CDR3aa: CASSHLGDREETQYF
CDR3nt: TGTGCCAGCAGCCACCTAGGCGACAGAGAAGAGACCCAGTACTTC
d_gene: NA
v_gene: TRBV4-2
abundance: NA
j_gene: TRBJ2-5

CDR3aa: CASSYPLGSTYEQYF
CDR3nt: TGTGCCAGCAGTTACCCCCTTGGGAGTACCTACGAGCAGTACTTC
d_gene: NA
v_gene: TRBV6-5
abundance: NA
j_gene: TRBJ2-7

CDR3aa: CATSRDRGSGNTIYF
CDR3nt: TGTGCCACCAGCAGAGACAGGGGATCTGGAAACACCATATATTTT
d_gene: NA
v_gene: TRBV15
abundance: NA
j_gene: TRBJ1-3

CDR3aa: CASSEGTGRFRTEAFF
CDR3nt: TGTGCCAGCAGTGAGGGGACAGGGAGGTTTCGCACTGAAGCTTTCTTT
d_gene: TRBD1
v_gene: TRBV6-1
abundance: NA
j_gene: TRBJ1-1

CDR3aa: CASSAGVSGSPLHF
CDR3nt: TGTGCCAGCAGCGCGGGGGTGAGCGGCTCACCCCTCCACTTT
d_gene: NA
v_gene: TRBV13
abundance: NA
j_gene: TRBJ1-6

CDR3aa: CASSLGPREQYF
CDR3nt: TGTGCCAGCAGCTTAGGTCCCCGCGAGCAGTACTTC
d_gene: NA
v_gene: TRBV7-9
abundance: NA
j_gene: TRBJ2-7

CDR3aa: CASSDGQSSYNSPLHF
CDR3nt: TGTGCCAGCAGCGACGGACAGAGCTCCTATAATTCACCCCTCCACTTT
d_gene: NA
v_gene: TRBV9
abundance: NA
j_gene: TRBJ1-6

CDR3aa: CASRETSGGNTGELFF
CDR3nt: TGTGCCAGCAGAGAAACTAGCGGGGGGAACACCGGGGAGCTGTTTTTT
d_gene: TRBD2
v_gene: TRBV9
abundance: few
j_gene: TRBJ2-2

CDR3aa: CASSEGDRGLPQHF
CDR3nt: TGTGCCAGCAGTGAAGGGGACAGGGGTTTGCCCCAGCATTTT
d_gene: TRBD1
v_gene: TRBV6-1
abundance: NA
j_gene: TRBJ1-5

CDR3aa: CASSLRQGAVYEQYF
CDR3nt: TGTGCCAGCAGCCTTAGACAGGGGGCCGTCTACGAGCAGTACTTC
d_gene: TRBD1
v_gene: TRBV2
abundance: NA
j_gene: TRBJ2-7

CDR3aa: CASSFSQEGHNEQFF
CDR3nt: TGTGCCAGCAGCTTTTCACAGGAGGGACACAATGAGCAGTTCTTC
d_gene: NA
v_gene: TRBV7-2
abundance: NA
j_gene: TRBJ2-1

CDR3aa: CASSLSTKEEQYF
CDR3nt: TGTGCCAGCAGCTTAAGTACTAAGGAAGAGCAGTACTTC
d_gene: NA
v_gene: TRBV7-3
abundance: NA
j_gene: TRBJ2-7

CDR3aa: CASSLLQGDGTEAFF
CDR3nt: TGTGCCAGCAGTTTATTACAGGGGGATGGCACTGAAGCTTTCTTT
d_gene: TRBD1
v_gene: TRBV28
abundance: few
j_gene: TRBJ1-1

CDR3aa: CTSSQARGQNKLNEQFF
CDR3nt: TGCACCAGCAGCCAAGCTCGGGGACAGAACAAACTGAATGAGCAGTTCTTC
d_gene: NA
v_gene: TRBV1
abundance: NA
j_gene: TRBJ2-1

CDR3aa: CASSQVLGRLTDTQYF
CDR3nt: TGCGCCAGCAGCCAAGTGCTGGGGCGGCTCACAGATACGCAGTATTTT
d_gene: NA
v_gene: TRBV4-1
abundance: NA
j_gene: TRBJ2-3

CDR3aa: CASSLGNSYNEQFF
CDR3nt: TGTGCCAGCAGTTTAGGCAACTCCTACAATGAGCAGTTCTTC
d_gene: NA
v_gene: TRBV27
abundance: NA
j_gene: TRBJ2-1

CDR3aa: CASSQSGTDTQYF
CDR3nt: TGTGCCAGCAGCCAATCCGGGACAGATACGCAGTATTTT
d_gene: NA
v_gene: TRBV11-3
abundance: NA
j_gene: TRBJ2-3

CDR3aa: CASSLGVGDNSPLHF
CDR3nt: TGTGCCAGCAGTCTAGGGGTAGGGGATAATTCACCCCTCCACTTT
d_gene: NA
v_gene: TRBV27
abundance: NA
j_gene: TRBJ1-6

CDR3aa: CASSWLNTDTQYF
CDR3nt: TGTGCCAGCAGCTGGCTTAACACAGATACGCAGTATTTT
d_gene: NA
v_gene: TRBV7-3
abundance: NA
j_gene: TRBJ2-3

CDR3aa: CASSFVQGNQPQHF
CDR3nt: TGTGCCAGCAGTTTTGTTCAGGGGAACCAGCCCCAGCATTTT
d_gene: NA
v_gene: TRBV28
abundance: NA
j_gene: TRBJ1-5

CDR3aa: CASSPIGTEYNEQFF
CDR3nt: TGTGCCAGCTCACCCATCGGGACAGAGTACAATGAGCAGTTCTTC
d_gene: TRBD1
v_gene: TRBV18
abundance: NA
j_gene: TRBJ2-1

CDR3aa: CASSPLTGGGYEQYF
CDR3nt: TGTGCCAGCAGCCCCCTGACAGGGGGAGGTTACGAGCAGTACTTC
d_gene: TRBD1
v_gene: TRBV7-8
abundance: NA
j_gene: TRBJ2-7

CDR3aa: CSGGTGVGEQYF
CDR3nt: TGCAGCGGCGGGACAGGGGTCGGGGAGCAGTACTTC
d_gene: TRBD1
v_gene: TRBV29-1
abundance: few
j_gene: TRBJ2-7

CDR3aa: CASSIGQGPLHYGYTF
CDR3nt: TGTGCCAGTAGTATAGGGCAGGGGCCCCTTCACTATGGCTACACCTTC
d_gene: NA
v_gene: TRBV19
abundance: NA
j_gene: TRBJ1-2

CDR3aa: CASSGSDRGVTEAFF
CDR3nt: TGCGCCAGCAGCGGGTCGGACAGGGGGGTCACTGAAGCTTTCTTT
d_gene: TRBD1
v_gene: TRBV5-1
abundance: once
j_gene: TRBJ1-1

CDR3aa: CASSPQRGQPGELFF
CDR3nt: TGTGCCAGCTCACCACAGAGGGGGCAACCCGGGGAGCTGTTTTTT
d_gene: TRBD1
v_gene: TRBV18
abundance: NA
j_gene: TRBJ2-2

CDR3aa: CASRQDGANYGYPF
CDR3nt: TGTGCCAGCAGGCAAGACGGAGCTAACTATGGCTACCCCTTC
d_gene: NA
v_gene: TRBV6-6
abundance: NA
j_gene: TRBJ1-2

CDR3aa: CATEQGQGTEAFF
CDR3nt: TGTGCCACGGAGCAGGGCCAAGGCACTGAAGCTTTCTTT
d_gene: NA
v_gene: TRBV15
abundance: NA
j_gene: TRBJ1-1

CDR3aa: CASSIGVNTEAFF
CDR3nt: TGTGCCAGTAGTATAGGCGTGAACACTGAAGCTTTCTTT
d_gene: NA
v_gene: TRBV19
abundance: many
j_gene: TRBJ1-1

CDR3aa: CASRLGTGTPGELFF
CDR3nt: TGTGCCAGCAGGTTGGGGACAGGGACCCCCGGGGAGCTGTTTTTT
d_gene: TRBD1
v_gene: TRBV5-4
abundance: NA
j_gene: TRBJ2-2

CDR3aa: CASSVTRGKEEKLFF
CDR3nt: TGTGCCAGCAGCGTAACCAGGGGGAAGGAAGAAAAACTGTTTTTT
d_gene: TRBD1
v_gene: TRBV5-4
abundance: few
j_gene: TRBJ1-4

CDR3aa: CASSPSSGGRNEQFF
CDR3nt: TGTGCCAGCTCACCGTCTAGCGGGGGGCGCAATGAGCAGTTCTTC
d_gene: TRBD2
v_gene: TRBV18
abundance: NA
j_gene: TRBJ2-1

CDR3aa: CASSRTSGRAREQYF
CDR3nt: TGCGCCAGCAGCCGGACTAGCGGGAGGGCCCGCGAGCAGTACTTC
d_gene: TRBD2
v_gene: TRBV5-1
abundance: NA
j_gene: TRBJ2-7

CDR3aa: CATSGRINEQYF
CDR3nt: TGTGCCACAAGCGGGAGGATCAACGAGCAGTACTTC
d_gene: TRBD2
v_gene: TRBV6-5
abundance: NA
j_gene: TRBJ2-7

CDR3aa: CATSRDLYGLAADTQYF
CDR3nt: TGTGCCACCAGCAGAGATCTATACGGACTAGCCGCAGATACGCAGTATTTT
d_gene: TRBD2
v_gene: TRBV15
abundance: NA
j_gene: TRBJ2-3

CDR3aa: CASSPTYYNSPLHF
CDR3nt: TGTGCCAGCAGTCCAACCTATTATAATTCACCCCTCCACTTT
d_gene: NA
v_gene: TRBV27
abundance: NA
j_gene: TRBJ1-6

CDR3aa: CASSLAAGTSGGSSYNEQFF
CDR3nt: TGCGCCAGCAGCTTGGCCGCCGGGACTAGCGGGGGGAGCTCCTACAATGAGCAGTTCTTC
d_gene: TRBD2
v_gene: TRBV5-1
abundance: NA
j_gene: TRBJ2-1

CDR3aa: CASSLQGMKAREQYF
CDR3nt: TGTGCCAGCAGTTTACAGGGAATGAAAGCGAGGGAGCAGTACTTC
d_gene: NA
v_gene: TRBV6-6
abundance: NA
j_gene: TRBJ2-7

CDR3aa: CASSLLQGPGMNTEAFF
CDR3nt: TGCGCCAGCAGCTTGCTACAGGGGCCGGGTATGAACACTGAAGCTTTCTTT
d_gene: TRBD1
v_gene: TRBV5-1
abundance: NA
j_gene: TRBJ1-1

CDR3aa: CASSPDGGNTYEQYF
CDR3nt: TGCGCCAGCAGCCCGGACGGCGGGAACACCTACGAGCAGTACTTC
d_gene: NA
v_gene: TRBV5-1
abundance: NA
j_gene: TRBJ2-7

CDR3aa: CASSTTSGWDTGELFF
CDR3nt: TGTGCCAGTAGCACGACTAGCGGGTGGGACACCGGGGAGCTGTTTTTT
d_gene: TRBD2
v_gene: TRBV19
abundance: NA
j_gene: TRBJ2-2

CDR3aa: CASRGQGNQPQHF
CDR3nt: TGTGCCAGCAGGGGACAGGGCAATCAGCCCCAGCATTTT
d_gene: TRBD1
v_gene: TRBV6-5
abundance: once
j_gene: TRBJ1-5

CDR3aa: CASSGTGSYEQYF
CDR3nt: TGTGCCAGCTCGGGGACAGGGTCCTACGAGCAGTACTTC
d_gene: TRBD1
v_gene: TRBV6-6
abundance: NA
j_gene: TRBJ2-7

CDR3aa: CASSQPGVNEQFF
CDR3nt: TGTGCCAGCTCCCAGCCGGGGGTCAATGAGCAGTTCTTC
d_gene: NA
v_gene: TRBV27
abundance: NA
j_gene: TRBJ2-1

CDR3aa: CAGTGGAGTMNTEAFF
CDR3nt: TGCGCCGGGACAGGGGGCGCGGGGACCATGAACACTGAAGCTTTCTTT
d_gene: TRBD1
v_gene: TRBV29-1
abundance: NA
j_gene: TRBJ1-1

CDR3aa: CASSPSSGGGNYEQYF
CDR3nt: TGCGCCAGCAGCCCATCGTCAGGGGGCGGGAACTACGAGCAGTACTTC
d_gene: TRBD1
v_gene: TRBV5-1
abundance: few
j_gene: TRBJ2-7

CDR3aa: CASSTRRDTQETQYF
CDR3nt: TGTGCCAGCAGCACCCGCCGGGACACCCAAGAGACCCAGTACTTC
d_gene: NA
v_gene: TRBV5-4
abundance: NA
j_gene: TRBJ2-5

CDR3aa: CASTKRREVSYNEQFF
CDR3nt: TGCGCCAGCACCAAGAGGCGGGAGGTTTCCTACAATGAGCAGTTCTTC
d_gene: TRBD2
v_gene: TRBV4-3
abundance: NA
j_gene: TRBJ2-1

CDR3aa: CASSSTGTGELFF
CDR3nt: TGTGCCAGCAGCTCGACCGGGACCGGGGAGCTGTTTTTT
d_gene: NA
v_gene: TRBV6-5
abundance: NA
j_gene: TRBJ2-2